These T cell receptor beta chains were read from a single sample in a study of cytomegalovirus exposure and HLA in healthy donors. The table came from immunoSEQ multiplex PCR; TCRdb's copy has only in-frame clones and leaves some out. The sample yields 130,000 or so clones, around 73% seen once. Sample: PBMCs. The receptors stem from a female donor in good health and CMV-seronegative. Each CDR3 is given with its conserved first and last residue. D genes are given only for firm matches. Clone size is given for some rows only: seen once, a few or many times, or a class if the clone is expanded.

clone_size	cdr3_length	v_call	d_call	j_call	cdr3_aa	cdr3_nt
.	16	TRBV5-1	TRBD1	TRBJ1-1	CASSGGMDRANTEAFF	TGCGCCAGCAGCGGAGGGATGGACAGGGCAAACACTGAAGCTTTCTTT
.	13	TRBV5-3	TRBD2	TRBJ2-7	CARSRTSVYEQYF	TGTGCCAGAAGCAGGACTAGCGTCTACGAGCAGTACTTC
.	15	TRBV6-5	.	TRBJ1-2	CASSYSWASDYGYTF	TGTGCCAGCAGTTACTCTTGGGCCTCAGACTATGGCTACACCTTC
.	13	TRBV14	.	TRBJ2-7	CASSLGHPYEQYF	TGTGCCAGCAGCTTGGGCCATCCCTACGAGCAGTACTTC
.	13	TRBV10-2	.	TRBJ1-1	CASSPAGTHGAFF	TGCGCCAGCAGTCCGGCGGGGACCCACGGGGCTTTCTTT
once	14	TRBV6-5	.	TRBJ2-1	CASSPISSYNEQFF	TGTGCCAGCAGTCCGATTAGCTCCTACAATGAGCAGTTCTTC
.	13	TRBV5-1	.	TRBJ1-2	CASSLVAAEGYTF	TGCGCCAGCAGCTTGGTGGCAGCGGAGGGCTACACCTTC
.	17	TRBV9	.	TRBJ1-3	CASSVAHLASSGNTIYF	TGTGCCAGCAGCGTAGCGCATTTGGCCAGCTCTGGAAACACCATATATTTT
.	13	TRBV30	TRBD1	TRBJ1-2	CAYSPGQVYGYTF	TGTGCTTACTCCCCCGGACAGGTCTATGGCTACACCTTC
.	15	TRBV5-6	.	TRBJ2-7	CASSLVGLEGGPPHF	TGTGCCAGCAGCTTGGTCGGTCTGGAAGGCGGGCCACCACACTTC
.	14	TRBV10-3	TRBD1	TRBJ1-2	CAISETGGENGYTF	TGTGCCATCAGTGAGACAGGGGGCGAGAATGGCTACACCTTC
.	14	TRBV7-9	.	TRBJ2-7	CASSTVTDSYEQYF	TGTGCCAGCAGCACCGTTACAGATTCCTACGAGCAGTACTTC
.	14	TRBV29-1	.	TRBJ1-4	CSVTFLGREEKLFF	TGCAGCGTTACTTTCTTAGGGCGGGAGGAAAAACTGTTTTTT
.	17	TRBV27	TRBD1	TRBJ1-5	CASSSGQGGGEGQPQHF	TGTGCCAGCAGTTCCGGACAGGGGGGGGGAGAGGGTCAGCCCCAGCATTTT
.	17	TRBV4-1	TRBD2	TRBJ2-3	CASSQEDGGKGTDTQYF	TGCGCCAGCAGCCAAGAGGACGGGGGGAAGGGTACAGATACGCAGTATTTT
.	17	TRBV25-1	TRBD2	TRBJ2-3	CASSESGLAGSTDTQYF	TGTGCCAGCAGTGAATCGGGACTAGCGGGAAGCACAGATACGCAGTATTTT